These 19 T cell receptor beta chains share one sample of origin, sequenced in a study of blood T cell repertoires in COVID-19. Clones were read by immunoSEQ multiplex PCR, and TCRdb kept only the in-frame ones, dropping some. In the table there are around 130,000 clones, around 81% of which are singletons. The specimen was peripheral blood. The receptors come from a middle-aged man with active or convalescent COVID-19.

The V and J genes are TRBV19 and TRBJ2-7; D is uncertain. Trimming left V 4 bases short and J 5 bases short, with 12 bases between. CDR1 is LNHDA, CDR2 SQIVND, per germline (reference sequence). The CDR3 has 13 residues. The CDR3 loop reads CASSTRSRDEQYF. The CDR3 DNA is TGTGCCAGTAGTACCCGGAGTCGGGACGAGCAGTACTTC. Together with reference TRBV19 and TRBJ2-7, the CDR3 gives the full variable domain: DGGITQSPKYLFRKEGQNVTLSCEQNLNHDAMYWYRQDPGQGLRLIYYSQIVNDFQKGDIAEGYSVSREKKESFPLTVTSAQKNPTAFYLCASSTRSRDEQYFGPGTRLTVT.

The chain couples TRBV28 to TRBJ1-5; TRBD1 matches at 8 bases. J was trimmed by 4 bases and V by 4 bases; bases with no gene match: 9. The CDR3 is made up of 16 amino acids. Per the germline V gene, CDR1 is MDHEN and CDR2 is SYDVKM. CDR3 DNA sequence: TGTGCCAGCAGTTATGGGACAGGCGGATCAAATCAGCCCCAGCATTTT. This sequence encodes CASSYGTGGSNQPQHF.

The CDR3 protein is CASGWGRPSGYTF. The DNA of the CDR3 is TGTGCCAGCGGATGGGGCAGACCTTCGGGCTACACCTTC. This chain uses TRBV12-3 or TRBV12-4 with TRBJ1-2; D might be TRBD1 (5 bases). This CDR3 is 13 amino acids long. V gave up 8 bases and J gave up 8 bases, with 18 bases separating them.

The chain recombines TRBV15 with TRBJ2-7, with a possible D match to TRBD1 (6 bases). CDR3 length: 15 amino acids. Germline values: CDR1 LNHNV, CDR2 YYDKDF (reference sequence). V gave up 5 bases and J gave up 0 bases, with 14 bases separating them. The CDR3 protein is CATSPDRISSYEQYF. The DNA of the CDR3 is TGTGCCACCAGCCCTGACAGGATCTCCTCCTACGAGCAGTACTTC.

This clone was recorded a few times. J is TRBJ2-1 and V is TRBV7-2; 11 bases map to TRBD2. Germline CDR1 SGHTA, CDR2 FQGNSA. The J segment lost 7 bases and the V segment lost 5 bases, leaving 10 bases of the junction unmatched. The CDR3 has 16 residues. The CDR3 DNA reads as TGTGCCAGCAGCCCCCGGGTAGCGGGGGGGGAAAATGAGCAGTTCTTC. The encoded protein is CASSPRVAGGENEQFF.

This clone has only a few counts. The V call is TRBV6-2 or TRBV6-3, the J call TRBJ1-5; D gene uncertain. Germline V gives CDR1 MNHEY, CDR2 SVGEGT. The CDR3 covers 12 residues. The V gene lost 4 bases and the J gene lost 5 bases, with 6 bases spanning the gap. The CDR3 sequence: CASSSHDQPQHF. In nucleotides, the CDR3 is TGTGCCAGCAGTTCACATGATCAGCCCCAGCATTTT.

The V and J genes are TRBV18 and TRBJ1-5; D is possibly TRBD1 (5 bases). The V end lost 2 bases, the J end lost 1 base, and 9 bases lay between the germline ends. This CDR3 region has 15 residues. Germline V gives CDR1 KGHSH, CDR2 LQKENI. CDR3 nucleotides: TGTGCCAGCTCACCAGCGGAGGGGAGCAATCAGCCCCAGCATTTT. Translating it yields CASSPAEGSNQPQHF.

J is TRBJ2-7 and V is TRBV24-1; TRBD1 agrees at 10 bases. CDR1 KGHDR and CDR2 SFDVKD come from the germline V gene. V shed 5 bases, J shed 5 bases, and the junction held 2 bases outside the gene matches. The CDR3 sequence is 13 residues long. The CDR3 DNA is TGTGCCACCAGTGGACAGGGGGCGAACGAGCAGTACTTC. This translates into CATSGQGANEQYF.

The V gene is TRBV7-2, the J gene TRBJ1-2; TRBD1 matches 10 bases. The CDR3 totals 17 residues. Germline CDR1 is SGHTA and CDR2 is FQGNSA. The ends lost 1 base at V and 5 bases at J; junction bases unmatched: 10. CDR3 amino acids: CASSLVGFGQGEYGYTF. CDR3 in DNA: TGTGCCAGCAGCTTAGTAGGGTTTGGACAGGGGGAATATGGCTACACCTTC. Looking up the rest from reference TRBV7-2 and TRBJ1-2 gives the full variable domain: GAGVSQSPSNKVTEKGKDVELRCDPISGHTALYWYRQSLGQGLEFLIYFQGNSAPDKSGLPSDRFSAERTGGSVSTLTIQRTQQEDSAVYLCASSLVGFGQGEYGYTFGSGTRLTVV.

This clone has a handful of counts. The rearrangement links TRBV29-1 to TRBJ2-5, with 8 nucleotides matching TRBD1. After removal of 7 bases from V and 4 bases from J, the junction contained 8 bases not matched to a gene. Looked up from germline, CDR1 is SQVTM and CDR2 is ANQGSEA. This CDR3 region has 13 residues. The CDR3 bases are TGCAGCGCGACAGGGGTCTTGGGAGAGACCCAGTACTTC. It specifies CSATGVLGETQYF.

This clone was seen a single time. This sequence joins TRBV3-1 (or the pseudogene TRBV3-2) and TRBJ2-7, with TRBD2 matching over 11 bases. In germline, CDR1 is LGHDT, CDR2 YNNKEL (reference sequence). V trimming: 4 bases; J trimming: 3 bases; junction bases outside the gene matches: 8. The CDR3 is 16 amino acids. The CDR3 nucleotides are TGTGCCAGCAGCCCCCCAACCGGGACTAGCGGCTACGAGCAGTACTTC. It codes for CASSPPTGTSGYEQYF.

J is TRBJ2-3 and V is TRBV7-2; 7 bases match TRBD2. The CDR3 totals 15 residues. Per germline, CDR1 SGHTA and CDR2 FQGNSA. Trimming at V came to 5 bases and at J to 2 bases, leaving 7 bases not matched to a gene. The CDR3 coding sequence is TGTGCCAGCAGCACCCCGGGACTAAACACAGATACGCAGTATTTT. This gives the protein CASSTPGLNTDTQYF.

The chain joins TRBV11-3 to TRBJ1-5, with TRBD1 matching 12 bases. The CDR3 consists of 18 residues. From germline, CDR1 is SGHNT and CDR2 YENEEA. V lost 5 bases, J lost 2 bases, and 10 bases stayed unmatched. Here the CDR3 DNA reads TGTGCCAGCAGCCTCCGGGACAGGGGGCTTGATGGCAATCAGCCCCAGCATTTT. Its translation is CASSLRDRGLDGNQPQHF.

The chain combines TRBV4-3 with TRBJ1-4; 8 bases map to TRBD1. The CDR3 covers 14 residues. Germline V gives CDR1 LGHNA, CDR2 YSLEER. The junction had 3 bases not matched to a gene; V was cut back by 1 base and J by 8 bases. CDR3 protein: CASSQGTGKEKLFF. The CDR3 bases are TGCGCCAGCAGCCAAGGGACAGGGAAAGAAAAACTGTTTTTT.

V gene TRBV29-1 combines with J gene TRBJ2-2; D ambiguous. The CDR3 has 12 residues. V lost 5 bases, J lost 7 bases, and 11 bases lay in between. CDR1 SQVTM and CDR2 ANQGSEA come from the germline V gene. DNA of the CDR3: TGCAGCGTTTCGATAGAGGTCGGGGAGCTGTTTTTT. Its translation: CSVSIEVGELFF.

This sequence joins TRBV24-1 and TRBJ1-5; weak D call: TRBD1 (5 bases). This CDR3 is built from 17 residues. The germline V gene has CDR1 KGHDR and CDR2 SFDVKD. V lost 9 bases, J lost 0 bases, and 20 bases lay in between. The CDR3 is CATPTGREFNSNQPQHF. In DNA, the CDR3 is TGTGCCACCCCTACGGGCAGGGAATTCAATAGCAATCAGCCCCAGCATTTT.

The sample holds a few counts of this clone. The CDR3 spells CASSRTETRNNEQFF. CDR3 nucleotides: TGTGCCAGCAGCCGGACTGAGACAAGAAACAATGAGCAGTTCTTC. This chain joins TRBV2 and TRBJ2-1; TRBD2 is a possible D gene (5 bases). The germline gives CDR1 SNHLY, CDR2 FYNNEI. The CDR3 has 15 residues. V dropped 6 bases and J dropped 5 bases, with 17 bases sitting between them. Full variable domain (rest looked up from reference TRBV2 and TRBJ2-1): EPEVTQTPSHQVTQMGQEVILRCVPISNHLYFYWYRQILGQKVEFLVSFYNNEISEKSEIFDDQFSVERPDGSNFTLKIRSTKLEDSAMYFCASSRTETRNNEQFFGPGTRLTVL.

This chain joins TRBV2 and TRBJ2-3, with TRBD2 identical over 8 bases. V was clipped by 9 bases and J by 6 bases; unmatched bases: 5. The CDR3 consists of 12 residues. Germline V CDR1 and CDR2: SNHLY, FYNNEI. The CDR3 DNA reads TGTGCCAGAGGTAGCGGGGCGGATACGCAGTATTTT. Amino acids: CARGSGADTQYF.

The rearrangement links TRBV4-2 to TRBJ2-7; 9 nucleotides line up with TRBD1. The CDR3 is 15 amino acids. V trimming: 2 bases; J trimming: 2 bases; junction bases outside the gene matches: 4. Germline assignment: CDR1 LGHNA and CDR2 YNFKEQ. In DNA, the CDR3 is TGTGCCAGCAGCCAACCGGGACAGGGTGCCTACGAGCAGTACTTC. Protein product: CASSQPGQGAYEQYF.